This T cell receptor beta chain was documented in a study of radiotherapy plus CTLA-4 blockade in lung cancer. Study observations and caveats: TCR clones from tumors expanded in blood after radiotherapy plus ipilimumab.

For this clone: Antigen: not known.

Some clones are missing from TCRdb's copy, which holds only in-frame ones; the method was immunoSEQ multiplex PCR. This sample has 81,000 or so clones; about four fifths occur once, and the top ten carry 0.79%. The TCR originated in a human donor with non-small cell lung cancer who had stable disease on radiotherapy plus ipilimumab. Sequencing was performed on peripheral blood, taken from a patient treated with radiotherapy plus ipilimumab.

The CDR3 protein is CASSGRTSGSSTGELFF. The CDR3 nucleotides are TGTGCCAGCAGCGGTCGTACTAGCGGGAGTAGTACCGGGGAGCTGTTTTTT. This chain connects TRBV9 to TRBJ2-2, with 11 bases fitting TRBD2. Per germline, CDR1 SGDLS and CDR2 YYNGEE. This CDR3 comprises 17 residues. Trimming cost V 3 bases and J 5 bases; bases outside gene matches: 9.